Given below is one TCR beta chain in context. V was pared by 4 bases and J by 7 bases, with 18 bases between. Germline CDR1 and CDR2: SGDLS and YYNGEE. The CDR3 contains 15 residues. Measured with immunoSEQ multiplex PCR; TCRdb has only the in-frame clones, and not every one. The sample has about 330,000 clones; 86% are singletons. This specimen comes from a study of cytomegalovirus exposure and HLA in healthy donors. The source material was PBMCs. The gene calls are TRBV9 and TRBJ2-1, with D perhaps matching TRBD2 (6 bases). The TCR was taken from a woman aged 18-29 years in good health and CMV-seronegative. The CDR3 sequence: CASSPLGGAENEQFF. In nucleotides, the CDR3 is TGTGCCAGCAGCCCCCTCGGGGGAGCGGAAAATGAGCAGTTCTTC.